One sample yielded the 23 T cell receptor beta chains listed below, sequenced in a study of control samples from healthy donors and cancer patients. Assay used: immunoSEQ multiplex PCR; TCRdb lists only in-frame clones, some missing. The sample holds some 140,000 clones, approximately 94% seen once. The sequenced sample consisted of blood. The receptors were sampled from a man aged 40-50 years in good health.

The rearrangement links TRBV7-2 to TRBJ2-1, with 8 nucleotides matching TRBD1. The CDR3 is 15 amino acids. The J segment lost 6 bases and the V segment lost 1 base, leaving 5 bases of the junction unmatched. CDR1 and CDR2 from the germline V gene are SGHTA and FQGNSA. The CDR3 nucleotides read TGTGCCAGCAGCTTAGGTCAGGGGGCATTCAATGAGCAGTTCTTC. Translated: CASSLGQGAFNEQFF.

The V gene is TRBV11-1, the J gene TRBJ2-1, with TRBD2 matching over 8 bases. The CDR3 spans 15 residues. CDR1 is SGHAT and CDR2 is FQDESV in the germline V gene (reference sequence). J lost 4 bases, V lost 6 bases, and 8 bases had no gene match. CDR3 DNA: TGTGCCAGCAGAAACCGGGGGGGCCTTTACAATGAGCAGTTCTTC. This sequence encodes CASRNRGGLYNEQFF.

The chain carries TRBV7-2 and TRBJ2-2, with TRBD1 matching over 7 bases. Germline V lookup: CDR1 SGHTA, CDR2 FQGNSA. V shed 6 bases, J shed 0 bases, and the junction held 7 bases outside the gene matches. CDR3 length: 16 amino acids. CDR3 in DNA: TGTGCCAGCAGTTATTACAGGGGATCGAACACCGGGGAGCTGTTTTTT. This gives the protein CASSYYRGSNTGELFF.

This clone came up once. V is TRBV13 and J is TRBJ1-2, with D tentatively TRBD1 (5 bases). CDR1 PRHDT and CDR2 FYEKMQ come from the germline V gene (reference sequence). V lost 2 bases, J lost 4 bases, and 20 bases lay in between. This CDR3 comprises 17 residues. The CDR3, as DNA: TGTGCCAGCAGCTTAAATAGTTGGGGGGATGGCCGCTATGGCTACACCTTC. Translating it yields CASSLNSWGDGRYGYTF.

The gene calls are TRBV19 and TRBJ1-5; D possibly corresponds to TRBD1 (6 bases). CDR3 length equals 15 residues. Trimming stripped 7 bases from V and 3 bases from J, with 16 bases between. Per the germline V gene, CDR1 is LNHDA and CDR2 is SQIVND (reference sequence). CDR3 protein: CASTLEQGSNQPQHF. CDR3 in DNA: TGTGCCAGTACCCTCGAACAGGGATCCAATCAGCCCCAGCATTTT.

This clone was counted a single time. The chain recombines TRBV6-5 with TRBJ1-5; no reliable D call. Trimming left V 2 bases short and J 3 bases short, with 5 bases between. CDR1 is MNHEY and CDR2 is SVGAGI in the germline V gene. The CDR3 runs 13 residues. CDR3 loop: CASSYRANQPQHF. The CDR3 coding sequence is TGTGCCAGCAGTTACCGGGCCAATCAGCCCCAGCATTTT.

This clone was recorded once. In nucleotides, the CDR3 is TGTGCCACCAGTGATTTTAAGCAGGGCTGGGAGACCCAGTACTTC. This sequence encodes CATSDFKQGWETQYF. The chain is built from TRBV24-1 and TRBJ2-5; possibly TRBD1 for D (5 bases). This CDR3 has 15 residues. In germline, CDR1 is KGHDR, CDR2 SFDVKD. V was cut by 1 base and J by 5 bases, with 13 bases left in between.

The CDR3 nucleotides read TGTGCCAGCAGCCAAGATCTGGATACGCAGTATTTT. Protein product: CASSQDLDTQYF. The rearrangement links TRBV3-1 (or the pseudogene TRBV3-2) to TRBJ2-3, with no clear D. Trimming left V 0 bases short and J 6 bases short, with 4 bases between. The CDR3 length is 12 residues. Per the germline V gene, CDR1 is LGHDT and CDR2 is YNNKEL (reference sequence).

The chain recombines TRBV27 with TRBJ2-1, with 15 nucleotides matching TRBD2. Germline CDR1 reads MNHEY; CDR2 reads SMNVEV (reference sequence). With V trimmed by 5 bases and J by 9 bases, 5 bases remained unmatched. The CDR3 totals 15 residues. The CDR3 DNA is TGTGCCAGCAGTCCAGGGACTAGCGGGGGGATTGAGCAGTTCTTC. As protein: CASSPGTSGGIEQFF.

The chain combines TRBV5-5 with TRBJ2-2; D is unclear. CDR3 length: 14 amino acids. The germline gives CDR1 SGHKS, CDR2 YYEKEE (reference sequence). V lost 4 bases and J 8 bases, leaving 15 bases between the germline ends. The CDR3 sequence: CASSVVSGTGELFF. The CDR3 DNA sequence: TGTGCCAGCAGCGTGGTGTCGGGTACTGGGGAGCTGTTTTTT.

V and J are TRBV6-6 and TRBJ2-5, with D perhaps TRBD1 or TRBD2 (6 bases each). From germline, CDR1 is MNHNY and CDR2 SVGAGI (reference sequence). V lost 5 bases and J 6 bases, leaving 16 bases between the germline ends. The CDR3 contains 14 residues. The CDR3 DNA reads TGTGCCAGCAGTATTACGGGGGACACTAAGACCCAGTACTTC. Protein sequence: CASSITGDTKTQYF.

J is TRBJ2-7 and V is TRBV15; D possibly corresponds to TRBD1 (5 bases). Trimming stripped 1 base from V and 2 bases from J, with 12 bases between. Looked up from germline, CDR1 is LNHNV and CDR2 is YYDKDF (reference sequence). The CDR3 contains 15 residues. The CDR3, as DNA: TGTGCCACCAGCAGAGCCCGTCAGGGTACCTACGAGCAGTACTTC. This encodes CATSRARQGTYEQYF.

The V call is TRBV24-1, the J call TRBJ2-3; 10 bases match TRBD2. V gave up 3 bases and J gave up 1 base; unmatched junction bases: 0. The CDR3 is 15 amino acids. Germline lookup yields CDR1 KGHDR and CDR2 SFDVKD. The CDR3 spells CATSDGTSGTDTQYF. The CDR3 DNA sequence: TGTGCCACCAGTGATGGGACTAGCGGCACAGATACGCAGTATTTT.

The V gene is TRBV9, the J gene TRBJ2-1; maybe TRBD1 (6 bases). Germline V gene lookup returns CDR1 SGDLS and CDR2 YYNGEE. V lost 0 bases, J lost 2 bases, and 12 bases lay in between. This CDR3 has 16 amino acids. CDR3 region: CASSVAGQGTYNEQFF. CDR3 DNA sequence: TGTGCCAGCAGCGTAGCCGGCCAGGGGACCTACAATGAGCAGTTCTTC.

The V gene is TRBV9, the J gene TRBJ1-1; possibly TRBD1 for D (6 bases). Per germline, CDR1 SGDLS and CDR2 YYNGEE. The length of the CDR3 is 13 residues. Trimming removed 0 bases from V and 6 bases from J, with 9 bases in between. The CDR3 DNA reads as TGTGCCAGCAGCGTAGGACAGGCGTCTGAAGCTTTCTTT. It encodes CASSVGQASEAFF.

The J gene is TRBJ2-7, the V gene TRBV7-9; 8 bases fit TRBD2. Losses at the gene ends were 6 bases for V and 3 bases for J; bases not matched to a gene: 10. The CDR3 contains 15 residues. The germline CDR1 and CDR2 sequences are SEHNR and FQNEAQ (reference sequence). CDR3 DNA sequence: TGTGCCAGCAGACACGGGGGGGGCCCGGTCTACGAGCAGTACTTC. Its protein is CASRHGGGPVYEQYF.

This chain connects TRBV7-9 to TRBJ1-1, with TRBD1 as a possible D gene (5 bases). This CDR3 spans 16 amino acids. Between the trimmed V and J ends, which lost 0 bases and 5 bases, there was a span of 16 bases. Looked up from germline, CDR1 is SEHNR and CDR2 is FQNEAQ (reference sequence). For the CDR3, the DNA is TGTGCCAGCAGCTTAGCCTACCCTCAGGGTGCGACTGAAGCTTTCTTT. Protein sequence: CASSLAYPQGATEAFF. Combining the CDR3 with reference TRBV7-9 and TRBJ1-1 gives the whole variable domain DTGVSQNPRHKITKRGQNVTFRCDPISEHNRLYWYRQTLGQGPEFLTYFQNEAQLEKSRLLSDRFSAERPKGSFSTLEIQRTEQGDSAMYLCASSLAYPQGATEAFFGQGTRLTVV.

The rearrangement joins TRBV5-5 to TRBJ2-1, with 15 bases that match TRBD2. The CDR3 has 15 residues. The V and J ends lost 4 bases and 5 bases, in that order; junction bases with no gene match: 1. Germline V gene lookup returns CDR1 SGHKS and CDR2 YYEKEE (reference sequence). Written as DNA, the CDR3 is TGTGCCAGCAGCGGACTAGCGGGGGGGCACAATGAGCAGTTCTTC. It yields the protein CASSGLAGGHNEQFF.

The sample holds one count of this clone. The J gene is TRBJ1-1, the V gene TRBV10-2, with 8 bases that match TRBD1. The germline CDR1 and CDR2 sequences are WSHSY and SAAADI. The CDR3 has 13 amino acids. With 7 bases clipped from V and 4 bases from J, the junction kept 5 bases outside the gene matches. The CDR3 spells CASTRTGFTEAFF. The CDR3 DNA sequence: TGCGCCAGCACCCGGACAGGGTTCACTGAAGCTTTCTTT.

The chain is built from TRBV2 and TRBJ1-5; D uncertain. V lost 7 bases and J lost 3, with 13 bases in between. Germline loops: CDR1 SNHLY, CDR2 FYNNEI. The CDR3 length is 14 residues. The CDR3 is CASNFGKYNQPQHF. CDR3 coding DNA: TGTGCCAGCAATTTCGGGAAGTACAATCAGCCCCAGCATTTT.

The chain joins TRBV19 to TRBJ1-2; 10 bases match TRBD1. Losses at the gene ends were 4 bases for V and 2 bases for J; bases not matched to a gene: 4. This CDR3 spans 15 amino acids. The germline V gene has CDR1 LNHDA and CDR2 SQIVND (reference sequence). For the CDR3, the DNA is TGTGCCAGTAGTACCGGGACAGGGGAGAACTATGGCTACACCTTC. Residues: CASSTGTGENYGYTF.

The gene calls are TRBV6-1 and TRBJ1-5, with a possible D match to TRBD1 (5 bases). Between the trimmed V and J ends, which lost 4 bases and 4 bases, there was a span of 17 bases. The CDR3 is made up of 16 amino acids. The germline V gene encodes CDR1 MNHNS and CDR2 SASEGT. The CDR3 sequence: CASSGWGLSPNQPQHF. The CDR3, as DNA: TGTGCCAGCAGTGGCTGGGGACTTTCCCCAAATCAGCCCCAGCATTTT.

The chain carries TRBV5-1 and TRBJ2-7, with 8 nucleotides matching TRBD1. Germline-derived CDR1 and CDR2 are SGHRS and YFSETQ. V lost 5 bases and J lost 6; bases outside the gene matches: 7. The CDR3 spans 13 residues. CDR3: CASSGQGEGEQYF. The CDR3 nucleotides read TGCGCCAGCAGTGGACAGGGAGAGGGCGAGCAGTACTTC.